A selection of T cell receptor beta chains follows, all from one sample in a study of T cell repertoires in cytomegalovirus infection. The antigens of these receptors remain unknown. TCRdb reanalysed the reads using MiXCR and keeps one entry per CDR3 protein. The sample includes fewer than 850,000 distinct CDR3 sequences, 29% seen only once; the top ten take over 10%. The sequencing used cultured CD8+ T cells from PBMCs, collected from culture after CMV antigen stimulation. The source is a human donor in good health (CMV status not recorded). Some clones in this sample may be carry-over from other donors' samples. The CDR3 runs from the conserved cysteine through the conserved F or W. Fields, in order: J gene, D gene, V gene, clone size, CDR3 protein, CDR3 DNA. D genes are given only for firm matches. Size values are once, few and many counts, or a class for expanded clones, and some rows have none.

j_call: TRBJ2-5; d_call: TRBD2; v_call: TRBV27; clone_size: few; cdr3_aa: CASSERGLANFPHQETQYF; cdr3_nt: TGTGCCAGCAGCGAAAGGGGACTAGCGAATTTTCCCCATCAAGAGACCCAGTACTTC
j_call: TRBJ2-7; d_call: -; v_call: TRBV6-5; clone_size: -; cdr3_aa: CASSYSSPALEQYF; cdr3_nt: TGTGCCAGCAGTTACTCGTCCCCAGCGCTCGAGCAGTACTTC
j_call: TRBJ2-2; d_call: -; v_call: TRBV19; clone_size: -; cdr3_aa: CASNPFGAGELFF; cdr3_nt: TGTGCCAGTAACCCCTTTGGGGCCGGGGAGCTGTTTTTT
j_call: TRBJ2-7; d_call: -; v_call: TRBV20-1; clone_size: -; cdr3_aa: CSARAPEGNRGHEQYF; cdr3_nt: TGCAGTGCTAGAGCCCCGGAGGGGAACAGGGGCCACGAGCAGTACTTC
j_call: TRBJ2-5; d_call: -; v_call: TRBV7-9; clone_size: few; cdr3_aa: CASSPHGPKGTQYF; cdr3_nt: TGTGCCAGCAGCCCTCATGGACCGAAGGGGACCCAGTACTTC
j_call: TRBJ2-7; d_call: -; v_call: TRBV27; clone_size: -; cdr3_aa: CASSLYLGGYEQYF; cdr3_nt: TGTGCCAGCAGTTTATACTTGGGGGGCTACGAGCAGTACTTC
j_call: TRBJ2-5; d_call: -; v_call: TRBV7-2; clone_size: -; cdr3_aa: CASSPTPSRPQYF; cdr3_nt: TGTGCCAGCAGCCCTACACCCTCTCGGCCCCAGTACTTC
j_call: TRBJ1-1; d_call: -; v_call: TRBV12-3/TRBV12-4; clone_size: many; cdr3_aa: CASSSLLNTEAFF; cdr3_nt: TGTGCCTCCTCGTCCCTTTTGAACACTGAAGCTTTCTTT
j_call: TRBJ2-3; d_call: -; v_call: TRBV4-1; clone_size: -; cdr3_aa: CASSVLGAETDTQYF; cdr3_nt: TGTGCCAGCAGCGTACTCGGGGCAGAGACAGATACGCAGTATTTT
j_call: TRBJ2-5; d_call: TRBD1; v_call: TRBV7-9; clone_size: few; cdr3_aa: CASRRTGVLQETQYF; cdr3_nt: TGTGCCAGCAGAAGGACAGGTGTCCTACAAGAGACCCAGTACTTC
j_call: TRBJ2-5; d_call: -; v_call: TRBV5-4; clone_size: many; cdr3_aa: CASSPGGSPQETQYF; cdr3_nt: TGTGCCAGCAGCCCCGGGGGATCTCCCCAAGAGACCCAGTACTTC
j_call: TRBJ2-7; d_call: -; v_call: TRBV6-2/TRBV6-3; clone_size: -; cdr3_aa: CASRQAGQRDREQYF; cdr3_nt: TGTGCCAGCAGACAAGCGGGACAGAGGGATCGCGAGCAGTACTTC
j_call: TRBJ2-5; d_call: -; v_call: TRBV4-2; clone_size: -; cdr3_aa: CASSPVLSAQETQYF; cdr3_nt: TGTGCCAGCAGCCCGGTGTTGTCGGCTCAGGAGACCCAGTACTTC